One and the same sample provided the 30 T cell receptor beta chains below, sequenced in a study of beta chain features in type 1 diabetes. General study results and limits: The study found moderately but significantly shorter TCRB CDR3s in all four CD4+ subsets of Type 1 diabetes patients.

The sequenced template was cDNA made from the entire isolated RNA. TCRdb's table, derived via immunoSEQ multiplex PCR, lists solely in-frame clones and lacks some. This table holds fewer than 350,000 clones, approximately 16% found once. These receptors' antigens are unknown. Sequenced: naive CD4+ T cells from blood. These receptors came from a man between 18 and 29 years old with type 1 diabetes.

This clone has just a few counts. This chain uses TRBV7-6 with TRBJ2-7; 8 positions agree with TRBD2. The CDR3 has 14 residues. Germline V gene lookup returns CDR1 SGHVS and CDR2 FNYEAQ. J was trimmed by 5 bases and V by 1 base; bases with no gene match: 4. CDR3 region: CASSLVAGNNEQYF. DNA for the CDR3: TGTGCCAGCAGCTTAGTAGCGGGAAACAACGAGCAGTACTTC.

This clone appeared a few times. The V call is TRBV6-6, the J call TRBJ2-1; D might be TRBD1 (6 bases). Germline CDR1 reads MNHNY; CDR2 reads SVGAGI (reference sequence). CDR3 length: 16 residues. The V end was cut by 0 bases, the J end by 4 bases, with 13 bases between. DNA of the CDR3: TGTGCCAGCAGTTACTCGGGAGACAGGCCGTACAATGAGCAGTTCTTC. Protein sequence: CASSYSGDRPYNEQFF.

CDR3 bases: TGCAGCGTTGAGGCAGGGGGCGTCTATGGCTACACCTTC. Translating gives CSVEAGGVYGYTF. V usage is TRBV29-1 and J usage is TRBJ1-2, with 8 bases that match TRBD1. CDR1 and CDR2 (germline): SQVTM, ANQGSEA. The CDR3 covers 13 residues. Unmatched junction bases numbered 4, after V lost 3 bases and J lost 4 bases. Using reference TRBV29-1 and TRBJ1-2 for the parts outside the CDR3, the full variable domain is SAVISQKPSRDICQRGTSLTIQCQVDSQVTMMFWYRQQPGQSLTLIATANQGSEATYESGFVIDKFPISRPNLTFSTLTVSNMSPEDSSIYLCSVEAGGVYGYTFGSGTRLTVV.

In this sample, this clone turned up a few times. The chain employs TRBV7-8 and TRBJ2-1, with D perhaps TRBD2 (6 bases). CDR3 size: 15 residues. Deletions cut 2 bases from V and 4 bases from J, with 12 bases between. In germline, CDR1 is SGHVS, CDR2 FQNEAQ. CDR3 in DNA: TGTGCCAGCAGCTTACGGGAGACAAAATACAATGAGCAGTTCTTC. Translating it yields CASSLRETKYNEQFF.

The V and J genes are TRBV11-2 and TRBJ2-3, with 9 bases lining up with TRBD2. The germline V gene has CDR1 SGHAT and CDR2 FQNNGV. The CDR3 sequence is 15 residues long. Trimming cost V 5 bases and J 6 bases; bases outside gene matches: 9. As DNA, the CDR3 is TGTGCCAGCAGCCCCCCGGGACTAGCTGGCGATACGCAGTATTTT. Its protein product is CASSPPGLAGDTQYF.

The genes are TRBV6-1 and TRBJ2-1; 13 bases align to TRBD2. This CDR3 is built from 15 residues. V was clipped by 6 bases and J by 7 bases; unmatched bases: 6. Germline V lookup: CDR1 MNHNS, CDR2 SASEGT. CDR3 DNA sequence: TGTGCCAGCAGCTCCGGGACTAGCGGGAAAAATGAGCAGTTCTTC. Residues: CASSSGTSGKNEQFF.

This clone was seen more than once but under ten times. V usage is TRBV11-2 and J usage is TRBJ2-7; 8 nucleotides match TRBD1. The CDR3 has 17 residues. V lost 2 bases, J lost 0 bases, and 9 bases stayed unmatched. Germline lookup yields CDR1 SGHAT and CDR2 FQNNGV. This CDR3 reads CASSLRRQGISSYEQYF. The CDR3 coding sequence is TGTGCCAGCAGCTTACGTCGACAGGGGATTAGCTCCTACGAGCAGTACTTC.

The J gene is TRBJ2-1, the V gene TRBV30; no clear D gene. The germline V and J ends were trimmed by 2 bases and 2 bases, with 7 bases remaining between them. The CDR3 consists of 13 residues. Germline values: CDR1 GTSNPN, CDR2 SVGIG (reference sequence). CDR3 loop: CAWSMNTYNEQFF. The CDR3 coding sequence is TGTGCCTGGAGTATGAACACCTACAATGAGCAGTTCTTC.

The chain employs TRBV9 and TRBJ2-1; TRBD2 agrees at 7 bases. The CDR3 contains 15 residues. Germline CDR1 is SGDLS and CDR2 is YYNGEE. V gave up 5 bases and J gave up 4 bases; unmatched junction bases: 9. The CDR3: CASRAGSSGYNEQFF. CDR3 bases: TGTGCCAGCAGGGCCGGGAGTAGCGGGTACAATGAGCAGTTCTTC.

This clone was picked up a small number of times. The DNA for the CDR3 is TGTGCCAGCAGTTTAGGGCAGGCTTCTCGCTACACCTTC. Translation: CASSLGQASRYTF. The chain couples TRBV28 to TRBJ1-2; D is ambiguous. V was pared by 2 bases and J by 9 bases, with 13 bases between. Germline CDR1 and CDR2: MDHEN and SYDVKM. This CDR3 is built from 13 residues.

The J gene is TRBJ2-2, the V gene TRBV7-2; D perhaps matches TRBD1 (6 bases). The germline gives CDR1 SGHTA, CDR2 FQGNSA. The CDR3 consists of 16 residues. Trimming removed 1 base at V and 0 bases at J, with 9 bases between. The CDR3 is CASSLVGQPNTGELFF. In DNA form, the CDR3 reads TGTGCCAGCAGCTTAGTAGGACAGCCGAACACCGGGGAGCTGTTTTTT.

The chain recombines TRBV9 with TRBJ2-5; TRBD2 is a possible D gene (6 bases). The CDR3 covers 14 residues. Germline V gene data show CDR1 as SGDLS and CDR2 as YYNGEE. Trimming shortened V by 3 bases and J by 5 bases, and 14 bases separated the two germline ends. For the CDR3, the DNA is TGTGCCAGCAGCGGGGAGGTCCTGGGGGAGACCCAGTACTTC. This gives the protein CASSGEVLGETQYF.

This clone was seen a few times. The chain employs TRBV28 and TRBJ2-7; no clear D gene. V was pared by 3 bases and J by 4 bases, with 7 bases between. The CDR3 runs to 12 residues. The germline V gene encodes CDR1 MDHEN and CDR2 SYDVKM. The CDR3, as DNA: TGTGCCAGCAGTTTGAGCTTTTACGAGCAGTACTTC. Protein product: CASSLSFYEQYF. Filled out from reference TRBV28 and TRBJ2-7, the complete variable domain reads DVKVTQSSRYLVKRTGEKVFLECVQDMDHENMFWYRQDPGLGLRLIYFSYDVKMKEKGDIPEGYSVSREKKERFSLILESASTNQTSMYLCASSLSFYEQYFGPGTRLTVT.

In its sample, this clone was seen a few times. V is TRBV30 and J is TRBJ2-7; unclear D gene. V shed 2 bases and J shed 4 bases, with 6 bases lying between them. This CDR3 region has 11 residues. The germline gives CDR1 GTSNPN, CDR2 SVGIG (reference sequence). The CDR3 DNA is TGTGCCTGGAGTATCACATACGAGCAGTACTTC. Translating it yields CAWSITYEQYF.

The rearrangement joins TRBV21-1 to TRBJ1-1; TRBD1, the D gene given by the table, was not confirmed from the DNA. TRBV21-1 is deemed a pseudogene. The CDR3 contains 14 residues. The CDR3 nucleotides read TGTGCCAGCAGCTCGATGACAGGGTGCGCTGAAGCTTTCTTT. Its protein product is CASSSMTGCAEAFF.

This clone was detected only a few times. This chain connects TRBV10-3 to TRBJ2-7; 7 bases fit TRBD2. Germline values: CDR1 ENHRY, CDR2 SYGVKD. This CDR3 contains 14 residues. The V gene end was trimmed by 4 bases and the J gene end by 2 bases; junction bases not matched to a gene: 5. CDR3 loop: CAISGQRGAYEQYF. CDR3 DNA sequence: TGTGCCATCAGTGGGCAACGGGGGGCCTACGAGCAGTACTTC.

This clone was picked up many times. The chain has TRBV29-1 and TRBJ2-5; D gene unclear. CDR1 and CDR2 from the germline V gene are SQVTM and ANQGSEA. This CDR3 comprises 13 residues. Deletions cut 4 bases from V and 0 bases from J, with 9 bases between. This CDR3 is CSVAGWYQETQYF. CDR3 DNA sequence: TGCAGCGTTGCCGGTTGGTACCAAGAGACCCAGTACTTC.

In its sample, this clone was seen a few times. This chain joins TRBV7-2 and TRBJ2-1, with D perhaps matching TRBD2 (6 bases). CDR3 length: 15 amino acids. The V end lost 5 bases, the J end lost 6 bases, and 17 bases lay between the germline ends. The V gene's germline CDR1 is SGHTA and CDR2 FQGNSA. CDR3 in DNA: TGTGCCAGCAGCCAGGTCATCGGAGGGCCCAATGAGCAGTTCTTC. Protein product: CASSQVIGGPNEQFF.

This clone was recorded a few times. The chain links TRBV30 to TRBJ2-7; tentative D call: TRBD1 (5 bases). CDR1 and CDR2 from the germline V gene are GTSNPN and SVGIG (reference sequence). The germline V and J ends were trimmed by 1 base and 1 base, with 17 bases remaining between them. This CDR3 is 16 amino acids long. CDR3 in amino acids: CAWSGGGRANSYEQYF. Written as DNA, the CDR3 is TGTGCCTGGAGTGGAGGTGGCAGGGCGAATTCCTACGAGCAGTACTTC.

This rearrangement joins TRBV5-1 to TRBJ2-7; TRBD2 matches 7 bases. The trim removed 0 bases at V and 7 bases at J, leaving 13 bases unmatched. The CDR3 spans 16 residues. Germline V gives CDR1 SGHRS, CDR2 YFSETQ. In DNA, the CDR3 is TGCGCCAGCAGCTTGGAATCCGGGAGGACCCTAGCGGAGCAGTACTTC. It yields the protein CASSLESGRTLAEQYF.

The J gene is TRBJ2-1, the V gene TRBV30, with D perhaps matching TRBD1 (6 bases). CDR1 is GTSNPN, CDR2 SVGIG, per germline (reference sequence). V was trimmed by 2 bases and J by 2 bases, leaving 10 bases between them. CDR3 size: 14 residues. As DNA, the CDR3 is TGTGCCTGGAGTCCGTCAGGGGCCTACAATGAGCAGTTCTTC. It yields the protein CAWSPSGAYNEQFF. Variable domain in full (rest from reference TRBV30 and TRBJ2-1): SQTIHQWPATLVQPVGSPLSLECTVEGTSNPNLYWYRQAAGRGLQLLFYSVGIGQISSEVPQNLSASRPQDRQFILSSKKLLLSDSGFYLCAWSPSGAYNEQFFGPGTRLTVL.

The chain employs TRBV6-5 and TRBJ2-5, with TRBD1 as a possible D gene (5 bases). Trimming took off 1 base at V and 4 bases at J, with 16 bases between the two ends. In germline, CDR1 is MNHEY, CDR2 SVGAGI. The CDR3 runs to 16 residues. CDR3 amino acids: CASSYFGTGMAETQYF. CDR3 in DNA: TGTGCCAGCAGTTACTTCGGAACAGGAATGGCAGAGACCCAGTACTTC.

This clone was found a few times. The junction departs from the called germline gene at one end, perhaps through a read error. This chain joins TRBV28 and TRBJ2-7; TRBD1 aligns across 8 bases. Per the germline V gene, CDR1 is MDHEN and CDR2 is SYDVKM. This CDR3 is 14 amino acids long. Written as DNA, the CDR3 is TGTGCCAGCAGGGAGAGACAGGGGACTCCCCAAACTTCATTC. It specifies CASRERQGTPQTSF.

V usage is TRBV5-1 and J usage is TRBJ2-7; no firm D call. From germline, CDR1 is SGHRS and CDR2 YFSETQ. V was shortened by 2 bases and J by 3 bases, with 9 bases between the two germline ends. The CDR3 covers 13 residues. The CDR3 nucleotides are TGCGCCAGCAGCTTATCACTTAACTACGAGCAGTACTTC. Its protein is CASSLSLNYEQYF.

The chain has TRBV29-1 and TRBJ2-4, with 10 bases fitting TRBD1. The CDR3 is made up of 17 amino acids. J lost 0 bases, V lost 7 bases, and 12 bases had no gene match. Per germline, CDR1 SQVTM and CDR2 ANQGSEA. CDR3 nucleotides: TGCAGCGCTTTAGACAGGGGGCCGATACTAGCCAAAAACATTCAGTACTTC. It codes for CSALDRGPILAKNIQYF.

This clone was picked up a small number of times. The CDR3, as DNA: TGTGCCAGCAGCCCAGAATGGGCACAGGCCTACGAGCAGTACTTC. Its protein is CASSPEWAQAYEQYF. The chain joins TRBV7-9 to TRBJ2-7, with D possibly matching TRBD1 (5 bases). Germline-derived CDR1 and CDR2 are SEHNR and FQNEAQ (reference sequence). The V gene lost 5 bases and the J gene lost 2 bases, with 16 bases spanning the gap. The CDR3 is made up of 15 amino acids.

A few counts support this clone. The chain joins TRBV30 to TRBJ1-6; tentatively, D is TRBD1 (5 bases). Germline V gives CDR1 GTSNPN, CDR2 SVGIG (reference sequence). The CDR3 runs 14 residues. V was pared by 8 bases and J by 10 bases, with 21 bases between. This chain's CDR3 is CAGHFQERASPLHF. Here the CDR3 DNA reads TGTGCCGGACACTTCCAGGAAAGGGCATCACCCCTCCACTTT.

This clone turned up a few times. The chain employs TRBV18 and TRBJ2-7, with 13 positions matching TRBD2. Germline loops: CDR1 KGHSH, CDR2 LQKENI. This CDR3 contains 19 residues. The trim removed 3 bases at V and 6 bases at J, leaving 17 bases unmatched. CDR3 protein: CASSPAPGLAGSRSLEQYF. CDR3 bases: TGTGCCAGCTCACCGGCCCCGGGACTAGCGGGATCTCGTTCCCTCGAGCAGTACTTC.

There are a few counts of this clone. The V call is TRBV19, the J call TRBJ1-1, with D maybe TRBD1 (6 bases). The length of the CDR3 is 15 residues. Germline assignment: CDR1 LNHDA and CDR2 SQIVND (reference sequence). With 3 bases removed from V and 0 bases from J, the gap between germline ends came to 11 bases. The chain's CDR3 is CASSIGQRVNTEAFF. The CDR3 nucleotides are TGTGCCAGTAGTATCGGACAGAGGGTGAACACTGAAGCTTTCTTT.

This clone has only a few counts. The chain uses TRBV7-9 and TRBJ2-7; 12 bases align to TRBD1. V shed 5 bases, J shed 0 bases, and the junction held 14 bases outside the gene matches. CDR1 is SEHNR and CDR2 is FQNEAQ in the germline V gene (reference sequence). The CDR3 runs to 19 residues. The CDR3 loop is CASSPSKLGQGASSYEQYF. The CDR3 nucleotides are TGTGCCAGCAGCCCCTCCAAACTGGGACAGGGGGCCTCCTCCTACGAGCAGTACTTC.